The rows below give T cell receptor beta chains drawn from one sample of a study of T cells in Graves' hyperthyroidism and ophthalmopathy. Using its own MiXCR run on the multiplex PCR reads, TCRdb lists one record per CDR3 protein. The sample yields some 720,000 distinct CDR3 sequences, 16% seen once. Sequenced input: blood. The receptor source for this set is a man between 18 and 35 years old with Graves' hyperthyroidism. Each CDR3 is given with its conserved first and last residue. A D gene is named only where the DNA matches it firmly. A row's size may be missing; if present it is once, few, many or a size class.

>NA|NA|TRBJ2-5|TRBV7-3
CASSPGTLGETQYF
TGTGCCAGCAGCCCCGGGACCCTGGGAGAGACCCAGTACTTC
>NA|few|TRBJ1-4|TRBV7-9
CASSLGLGEKLFF
TGTGCCAGCAGCTTAGGTCTCGGTGAAAAACTGTTTTTT
>TRBD1|many|TRBJ1-1|TRBV28
CASSLFRGRTEAFF
TGTGCCAGCAGTTTATTCAGGGGGCGGACTGAGGCTTTCTTT
>NA|few|TRBJ2-1|TRBV12-3/TRBV12-4
CASSPTEGIKDNEQFF
TGTGCCAGCAGTCCTACGGAGGGGATAAAGGACAATGAGCAGTTCTTC
>TRBD2|once|TRBJ2-3|TRBV24-1
CAASDYASGSYTQYF
TGTGCCGCCAGTGATTACGCTAGCGGGAGCTATACGCAGTATTTT
>TRBD1|few|TRBJ2-3|TRBV7-8
CASSQYRGLQIQDTQYF
TGTGCCAGCAGCCAATACAGGGGTCTCCAGATTCAAGATACGCAGTATTTT
>TRBD1|many|TRBJ1-6|TRBV12-3/TRBV12-4
CASSTFRQGLNSPLHF
TGTGCCAGCAGTACTTTCCGACAGGGGTTGAATTCACCCCTCCACTTT
>TRBD1|NA|TRBJ2-7|TRBV20-1
CSATRTGLSYEQYF
TGCAGTGCTACCCGGACAGGGCTCTCCTACGAGCAGTACTTC
>NA|many|TRBJ1-2|TRBV28
CASSLAGGAQGYTF
TGTGCCAGCAGTTTAGCGGGGGGCGCACAAGGCTACACCTTC
>TRBD2|many|TRBJ2-1|TRBV20-1
CSARWIRTSGSHEQFF
TGCAGTGCTAGATGGATTCGGACTAGCGGGAGTCATGAGCAGTTCTTC
>NA|NA|TRBJ2-7|TRBV4-1
CASSSQRAYNEQYF
TGCGCCAGCAGCTCACAGCGGGCCTACAATGAGCAGTACTTC
>NA|many|TRBJ1-1|TRBV10-3
CAISGSNRANTEAFF
TGTGCCATCAGTGGAAGCAATAGGGCGAACACTGAAGCTTTCTTT
>NA|many|TRBJ2-1|TRBV11-3
CASSLGTDYNNEQFF
TGTGCCAGCAGCTTAGGGACTGACTACAACAATGAGCAGTTCTTC
>TRBD2|NA|TRBJ2-7|TRBV20-1
CSARADPGGPYEQYF
TGCAGTGCTAGAGCCGACCCGGGGGGGCCCTACGAGCAGTACTTC
>NA|many|TRBJ2-3|TRBV7-2
CASSLGKGSHTDTQYF
TGTGCCAGCAGCTTAGGGAAGGGTTCTCACACAGATACGCAGTATTTT
>TRBD1|few|TRBJ1-4|TRBV13
CASSSNRGTTTNEKLFF
TGTGCCAGCAGCTCAAACAGGGGGACCACAACTAATGAAAAACTGTTTTTT
>NA|many|TRBJ1-5|TRBV6-1
CASSAPSNQPQHF
TGTGCCAGCAGTGCCCCGAGCAATCAGCCCCAGCATTTT
>NA|many|TRBJ2-7|TRBV10-1
CASSRQASPNEQYF
TGCGCCAGCAGTAGACAGGCCTCTCCTAACGAGCAGTACTTC
>NA|once|TRBJ2-3|TRBV2
CASREWGVREQPQYF
TGTGCCAGCAGGGAATGGGGTGTGCGCGAGCAGCCCCAGTATTTT
>NA|many|TRBJ2-5|TRBV18
CASSPPGVRETQYF
TGTGCCAGCTCACCACCGGGCGTGCGGGAGACCCAGTACTTC
>NA|many|TRBJ2-3|TRBV30
CAWSRGGFTDTQYF
TGTGCCTGGAGCCGTGGTGGCTTCACAGATACGCAGTATTTT
>TRBD2|many|TRBJ2-3|TRBV11-3
CASSSGLAGSLGTDTQYF
TGTGCCAGCAGCTCCGGACTAGCGGGAAGTTTAGGCACAGATACGCAGTATTTT
>TRBD2|many|TRBJ2-1|TRBV28
CASSFSGLEQFF
TGTGCCAGCAGTTTTAGCGGGCTAGAGCAGTTCTTC
>NA|many|TRBJ2-5|TRBV7-2
CASSLISRPSQETQYF
TGTGCCAGCAGCTTGATTAGTCGACCTTCACAAGAGACCCAGTACTTC
>TRBD2|few|TRBJ2-1|TRBV10-3
CAISARREGLNEQFF
TGTGCCATCAGTGCCCGGCGGGAGGGCCTCAATGAGCAGTTCTTC
>TRBD2|few|TRBJ2-5|TRBV4-1
CASSQGRGRVGETQYF
TGCGCCAGCAGCCAAGGCCGGGGGAGGGTAGGAGAGACCCAGTACTTC
>NA|few|TRBJ2-5|TRBV12-3/TRBV12-4
CASSLAAYETQYF
TGTGCCAGCAGTTTAGCTGCATATGAGACCCAGTACTTC
>NA|NA|TRBJ1-2|TRBV20-1
CSAREGTGGYTF
TGCAGTGCTAGAGAAGGTACGGGAGGCTACACCTTC
>TRBD2|once|TRBJ2-2|TRBV7-8
CASSFRLATVTKTGELFF
TGTGCCAGCAGCTTTCGACTAGCGACCGTTACGAAGACCGGGGAGCTGTTTTTT
>NA|NA|TRBJ2-7|TRBV4-1
CASSQDGVSEQYF
TGCGCCAGCAGCCAAGATGGGGTTAGCGAGCAGTACTTC
>NA|few|TRBJ2-2|TRBV12-5
CASGSSGAGDPPVGELFF
TGTGCTAGTGGTTCCTCTGGGGCGGGCGACCCTCCGGTTGGGGAGCTGTTTTTT
>NA|few|TRBJ2-3|TRBV10-3
CAISLGTATDTQYF
TGTGCCATCAGTCTCGGGACCGCTACAGATACGCAGTATTTT
>NA|few|TRBJ2-3|TRBV6-2/TRBV6-3
CASEATNTDTQYF
TGTGCCAGTGAAGCCACGAACACAGATACGCAGTATTTT
>TRBD1|NA|TRBJ1-5|TRBV27
CASSLQSGGGPQHF
TGTGCCAGCAGTTTACAGTCAGGGGGAGGGCCCCAGCATTTT
>NA|many|TRBJ2-7|TRBV28
CASRPSGTMTYEQYF
TGTGCCAGCAGACCTTCCGGGACGATGACCTACGAGCAGTACTTC
>TRBD2|many|TRBJ2-7|TRBV15
CATSRDAGVVYEQYF
TGTGCCACCAGCAGAGATGCGGGGGTAGTATACGAGCAGTACTTC
>NA|many|TRBJ1-1|TRBV20-1
CSAVGGSGTEAFF
TGCAGTGCTGTTGGGGGATCGGGCACTGAAGCTTTCTTT
>NA|few|TRBJ2-7|TRBV15
CATSDRDSYLGEQYF
TGTGCCACCAGCGACCGGGACTCCTACCTAGGAGAGCAGTACTTC
>NA|NA|TRBJ1-5|TRBV6-1
CASSLKGVYQPQHF
TGTGCCAGCAGTCTGAAGGGAGTGTATCAGCCCCAGCATTTT
>TRBD1|NA|TRBJ1-6|TRBV10-3
CAIKDREGSPLHF
TGTGCCATCAAAGACAGGGAGGGATCACCCCTCCACTTT
>NA|NA|TRBJ2-2|TRBV9
CASSVSGSGELFF
TGTGCCAGCAGCGTCTCGGGGTCCGGGGAGCTGTTTTTT
>TRBD1|NA|TRBJ1-4|TRBV5-1
CASSRDSENEKLFF
TGCGCCAGCAGCCGGGACAGCGAAAATGAAAAACTGTTTTTT
>TRBD2|NA|TRBJ2-7|TRBV9
CASSPRTSKNDEQYF
TGTGCCAGCAGCCCAAGGACTAGCAAGAACGACGAGCAGTACTTC